Listed here are 19 T cell receptor beta chains from one sample, sequenced in a study of human T cells and chemical hapten exposure. Time point specified: pre-sensitization, week 0. The treatment was: therapeutic diphenylcyclopropenone sensitization with weekly scalp DPC. MiXCR, run by TCRdb on the RACE reads, gives a single entry per CDR3 protein. The data show around 57,000 distinct CDR3 sequences, with approximately 10% seen just once and approximately 4% held by the top ten. This specimen consisted of whole blood, obtained in connection with sensitization to the hapten diphenylcyclopropenone (DPC). These receptors all stem from a middle-aged woman with alopecia areata. Some clones in this sample may be carry-over from other donors' samples.

The chain links TRBV12-3 or TRBV12-4 to TRBJ1-1, with D possibly matching TRBD1 (5 bases). This CDR3 has 12 amino acids. V was pared by 8 bases and J by 1 base, with 8 bases between. DNA of the CDR3: TGTGCCAGCTGCAGGGCGAACACTGAAGCTTTCTTT. As protein: CASCRANTEAFF.

This chain connects TRBV7-9 to TRBJ1-2; D is uncertain. The V gene lost 4 bases and the J gene lost 8 bases, with 14 bases spanning the gap. Germline CDR1 SEHNR, CDR2 FQNEAQ (reference sequence). CDR3 length: 13 residues. CDR3 residues: CASSSMVLEGYTF. The CDR3 nucleotides are TGTGCCAGCAGCTCGATGGTACTAGAGGGCTACACCTTC. The full variable domain, its missing parts supplied by reference TRBV7-9 and TRBJ1-2, is DTGVSQNPRHKITKRGQNVTFRCDPISEHNRLYWYRQTLGQGPEFLTYFQNEAQLEKSRLLSDRFSAERPKGSFSTLEIQRTEQGDSAMYLCASSSMVLEGYTFGSGTRLTVV.

This clonotype was detected many times. This chain connects TRBV28 to TRBJ1-2; D perhaps matches TRBD1 (5 bases). Looked up from germline, CDR1 is MDHEN and CDR2 is SYDVKM. The V end lost 6 bases, the J end lost 4 bases, and 9 bases lay between the germline ends. The CDR3 consists of 12 residues. CDR3 protein: CASRRQSYGYTF. The CDR3 DNA reads as TGTGCCAGCAGGCGACAGTCCTATGGCTACACCTTC.

The rearrangement links TRBV11-2 to TRBJ2-5; TRBD1 is a possible D gene (5 bases). With 0 bases removed from V and 4 bases from J, the gap between germline ends came to 12 bases. CDR1 and CDR2 (germline): SGHAT, FQNNGV. CDR3 length: 15 residues. CDR3: CASSLDGRVAETQYF. For the CDR3, the DNA is TGTGCCAGCAGCTTAGACGGCAGGGTGGCAGAGACCCAGTACTTC.

This clonotype showed up many times. The chain has TRBV12-3 or TRBV12-4 and TRBJ1-1; D remains ambiguous. The V end was cut by 3 bases, the J end by 7 bases, with 6 bases between. The CDR3 contains 11 residues. CDR3 residues: CASSLEVEAFF. The CDR3 DNA reads TGTGCCAGCAGTTTGGAAGTTGAAGCTTTCTTT.

This clonotype was observed many times. This chain links TRBV29-1 with TRBJ2-1; D possibly corresponds to TRBD1 (6 bases). Germline assignment: CDR1 SQVTM and CDR2 ANQGSEA. V lost 3 bases and J 6 bases, leaving 18 bases between the germline ends. The CDR3 is 15 amino acids. Here the CDR3 reads CSVDLRGLSVNEQFF. As DNA, the CDR3 is TGCAGCGTTGACCTCAGGGGCTTGAGCGTCAATGAGCAGTTCTTC.

The chain joins TRBV28 to TRBJ2-7; no definite D call. The germline V gene encodes CDR1 MDHEN and CDR2 SYDVKM. The CDR3 sequence is 16 residues long. V lost 7 bases, J lost 3 bases, and 22 bases lay in between. This CDR3 reads CASKSGGAANYYEQYF. The CDR3, as DNA: TGTGCCAGCAAGAGTGGTGGTGCCGCGAATTACTACGAGCAGTACTTC.

The chain carries TRBV7-2 and TRBJ2-2; TRBD2 matches 7 bases. This CDR3 is 16 amino acids long. CDR1 is SGHTA, CDR2 FQGNSA, per germline. The trim removed 1 base at V and 2 bases at J, leaving 4 bases unmatched. The CDR3 region is CASSLVSGVNTGELFF. CDR3 nucleotides: TGTGCCAGCAGCTTAGTCAGCGGGGTAAACACCGGGGAGCTGTTTTTT.

This clonotype was counted at least ten times. The chain combines TRBV28 with TRBJ1-5; possible D gene TRBD1, 6 bases. Germline CDR1 and CDR2: MDHEN and SYDVKM. The V gene lost 2 bases and the J gene lost 6 bases, with 11 bases spanning the gap. The CDR3 has 14 amino acids. CDR3 DNA: TGTGCCAGCAGTTTAACAGGGAATGGTCAGCCCCAGCATTTT. Amino acids: CASSLTGNGQPQHF.

This clonotype was found many times. The chain is built from TRBV7-2 and TRBJ2-3; D unresolved. The V end was cut by 3 bases, the J end by 2 bases, with 0 bases between. This CDR3 contains 11 residues. Germline CDR1 reads SGHTA; CDR2 reads FQGNSA. The CDR3 coding sequence is TGTGCCAGCAGCTTCACAGATACGCAGTATTTT. This sequence encodes CASSFTDTQYF.

This clonotype appeared a few times. This rearrangement joins TRBV11-3 to TRBJ2-4; D might be TRBD2 (5 bases). V gave up 5 bases and J gave up 9 bases, with 14 bases separating them. From germline, CDR1 is SGHNT and CDR2 YENEEA. The length of the CDR3 is 13 residues. CDR3 sequence: CASSKEALGIQYF. CDR3 DNA sequence: TGTGCCAGCAGCAAGGAGGCACTAGGCATTCAGTACTTC.

This clonotype has a count of ten or more. The chain employs TRBV11-2 and TRBJ2-4, with 11 nucleotides matching TRBD2. Germline V CDR1 and CDR2: SGHAT, FQNNGV. CDR3 length: 18 amino acids. The trim removed 2 bases at V and 1 base at J, leaving 7 bases unmatched. As DNA, the CDR3 is TGTGCCAGCAGCTTATGGGCTAGCGGGAGGAGGGCCAAAAACATTCAGTACTTC. Amino acids: CASSLWASGRRAKNIQYF.

This clonotype has at least ten counts. This chain links TRBV20-1 with TRBJ1-1, with a possible D match to TRBD1 (5 bases). Germline V gene lookup returns CDR1 DFQATT and CDR2 SNEGSKA (reference sequence). V was clipped by 6 bases and J by 1 base, with 18 bases between them. CDR3 size: 15 residues. The CDR3, as DNA: TGCAGTGCACGGGACCCAACAAGACAGAACACTGAAGCTTTCTTT. This codes for CSARDPTRQNTEAFF.

This clonotype was seen a handful of times. This rearrangement joins TRBV6-2 or TRBV6-3 to TRBJ2-5, with D uncertain. Germline V lookup: CDR1 MNHEY, CDR2 SVGEGT. The CDR3 length is 11 residues. V was clipped by 8 bases and J by 4 bases, with 8 bases between them. The CDR3: CASGERETQYF. The DNA of the CDR3 is TGTGCCAGCGGCGAACGAGAGACCCAGTACTTC.

This clonotype was observed at least ten times. J is TRBJ2-6 and V is TRBV7-8; possibly TRBD2 for D (5 bases). In germline, CDR1 is SGHVS, CDR2 FQNEAQ. Trimming took off 1 base at V and 1 base at J, with 5 bases between the two ends. This CDR3 spans 15 amino acids. CDR3 bases: TGTGCCAGCAGCTTAGGGAGGTCTGGGGCCAACGTCCTGACTTTC. Amino acid sequence: CASSLGRSGANVLTF.

The chain joins TRBV7-6 to TRBJ2-3; 16 bases match TRBD2. Unmatched junction bases numbered 7, after V lost 5 bases and J lost 5 bases. Germline V gene sequence: CDR1 SGHVS, CDR2 FNYEAQ. The CDR3 extends over 17 amino acids. This CDR3 is CASSPGTSGGAIDTQYF. For the CDR3, the DNA is TGTGCCAGCAGCCCAGGGACTAGCGGGGGGGCCATAGATACGCAGTATTTT.

This clonotype was detected only a few times. V usage is TRBV29-1 and J usage is TRBJ2-3, with D unresolved. Germline V gene data show CDR1 as SQVTM and CDR2 as ANQGSEA. With 5 bases removed from V and 2 bases from J, the gap between germline ends came to 5 bases. The length of the CDR3 is 11 residues. CDR3 in DNA: TGCAGCGTTAACCCCACAGATACGCAGTATTTT. It encodes CSVNPTDTQYF.

This clonotype was seen at least ten times. The chain is built from TRBV3-1 and TRBJ2-5; no firm D call. This CDR3 has 14 amino acids. Germline V CDR1 and CDR2: LGHDT, YNNKEL (reference sequence). Deletions cut 3 bases from V and 7 bases from J, with 15 bases between. CDR3 region: CASSQTGRQRTQYF. CDR3 DNA: TGTGCCAGCAGCCAGACCGGACGACAACGGACCCAGTACTTC.

The chain couples TRBV4-1 to TRBJ2-6; D could derive from TRBD1 or TRBD2 (7 bases each). CDR1 is MGHRA, CDR2 YSYEKL, per germline. Trimming cost V 0 bases and J 2 bases, with 14 bases left between them. CDR3 size: 18 residues. The DNA of the CDR3 is TGCGCCAGCAGCCAAGACCGGCAGGGGGGGCCTGGGGCCAACGTCCTGACTTTC. Its protein product is CASSQDRQGGPGANVLTF.